The present T cell receptor (beta chain) was sequenced within a study of OX40 agonist ivuxolimab in advanced cancers. Points from the study as a whole: Low normalized clonal expansion also occurred in some nonresponding patients.

As for this clone: No antigen is known for it.

The table came from immunoSEQ multiplex PCR; TCRdb's copy has only in-frame clones and leaves some out. This table has about 27,000 clones, roughly four fifths appearing once. The clonotype was recovered from an adult with an advanced solid tumor such as melanoma, head and neck, liver or kidney cancer. Material: CD4+ or CD8+ T cells sorted from blood, obtained in a trial of the OX40 agonist ivuxolimab.

The CDR3 DNA sequence: TGCGCCAGCAGCTTGGCACACGACGGCTACAATGAGCAGTTCTTC. This codes for CASSLAHDGYNEQFF. The chain joins TRBV5-1 to TRBJ2-1; D unresolved. Trimming removed 0 bases from V and 3 bases from J, with 10 bases in between. The germline V gene has CDR1 SGHRS and CDR2 YFSETQ. The CDR3 contains 15 residues. Based on the CDR3 plus reference TRBV5-1 and TRBJ2-1, the full variable domain is KAGVTQTPRYLIKTRGQQVTLSCSPISGHRSVSWYQQTPGQGLQFLFEYFSETQRNKGNFPGRFSGRQFSNSRSEMNVSTLELGDSALYLCASSLAHDGYNEQFFGPGTRLTVL.